The clone carrying this T cell receptor beta chain has a count of ten or more. Antigen specificity is unknown. This sample is drawn from a study of T-cell reconstitution after alpha-beta-depleted transplantation in children. Preparing the TCRbeta library involved the use of unique molecular identifiers. A single record per CDR3 protein comes from TCRdb applying MiXCR to the PCR reads. The sample has 250,000 to 300,000 distinct CDR3 sequences, around 7.1% seen once. There are 13 residues in the CDR3. Per germline, CDR1 SGHRS and CDR2 YFSETQ. The V gene lost 4 bases and the J gene lost 9 bases, with 14 bases spanning the gap. Study-wide results and limits: Expanded clones from the graft, numbering several hundred, reportedly supplied alpha-beta T cells about two months after transplant. Surviving recipient T cells and intrathymic progenitors accounted for some patients' high TCRbeta diversity at day 60. One year after transplant, T-cell counts and diversity came mostly from newly produced T cells.

The chain employs TRBV5-1 and TRBJ2-1; D is perhaps TRBD2 (5 bases). The sequenced sample was peripheral blood, obtained 360 days after TCRalphabeta/CD19-depleted stem cell transplant. The clonotype originates from a female patient under 10 years old who had a stem cell transplant for Fanconi anemia, so the T cells may come from the graft donor. CDR3 loop: CASSGGSFSEQFF. DNA of the CDR3: TGCGCCAGCAGCGGAGGATCGTTCAGTGAGCAGTTCTTC.